This TCR beta chain was sequenced for a study of cytomegalovirus exposure and HLA in healthy donors. Looked up from germline, CDR1 is SGHRS and CDR2 is YFSETQ. Unmatched junction bases numbered 7, after V lost 6 bases and J lost 5 bases. This CDR3 has 14 residues. Primers for the PCR totalled 60 Vbeta and 13 Jbeta. Here immunoSEQ multiplex PCR was the method, and the copy in TCRdb shows in-frame clones only, minus some. This repertoire shows more than 75,000 clones, about 87% found once; its top ten account for about 2.5%. The genes are TRBV5-1 and TRBJ2-1; 8 bases are shared with TRBD2. What was sequenced was PBMCs. The source is a man in his late teens or twenties in good health and CMV-seronegative. The CDR3 bases are TGCGCCAGCACCCGACTAGCGATTGACAATGAGCAGTTCTTC. It yields the protein CASTRLAIDNEQFF.